These T cell receptor beta chains were read from a single sample in a study of blood T cells in healthy people across ages. In TCRdb, the 5' RACE reads were re-called with MiXCR into one record per CDR3 protein. Altogether around 1.7 million distinct CDR3 sequences are present, under 30% being singletons, with the ten largest covering over 7%. Sequencing was carried out using blood. The receptors stem from a woman in her twenties or thirties in good health. Each CDR3 is given with its conserved first and last residue. The order of the fields is D gene, J gene, clone size, CDR3 length, V gene, CDR3 DNA, CDR3 protein. The D gene is left open where the match is weak. Size is stated for part of the rows, as once, few or many counts, or as a class when the clone is expanded.

d_call: .; j_call: TRBJ2-5; clone_size: few; cdr3_length: 13; v_call: TRBV5-5; cdr3_nt: TGTGCCAGCAGCTTGTATGCGGGGGAGACCCAGTACTTC; cdr3_aa: CASSLYAGETQYF
d_call: .; j_call: TRBJ1-1; clone_size: few; cdr3_length: 13; v_call: TRBV14; cdr3_nt: TGTGCCAGCAGCGCCAGGGTACAGACGGAAGCTTTCTTT; cdr3_aa: CASSARVQTEAFF
d_call: .; j_call: TRBJ2-7; clone_size: few; cdr3_length: 15; v_call: TRBV7-2; cdr3_nt: TGTGCCAGCAGCTTAGTCTTACAGGGAACCTACGAGCAGTACTTC; cdr3_aa: CASSLVLQGTYEQYF
d_call: TRBD2; j_call: TRBJ2-2; clone_size: .; cdr3_length: 15; v_call: TRBV7-3; cdr3_nt: TGTGCCAGCAGCCCTACTCTAGCGGGGCCCGGGGAGCTGTTTTTT; cdr3_aa: CASSPTLAGPGELFF
d_call: .; j_call: TRBJ2-7; clone_size: .; cdr3_length: 14; v_call: TRBV6-6; cdr3_nt: TGTGCCAGCAGTTACACCACCAACTCCTACGAGCAGTACTTC; cdr3_aa: CASSYTTNSYEQYF
d_call: .; j_call: TRBJ1-1; clone_size: .; cdr3_length: 14; v_call: TRBV5-1; cdr3_nt: TGCGCCAGCAGCAGGTCACTATTGAACACTGAAGCTTTCTTT; cdr3_aa: CASSRSLLNTEAFF
d_call: TRBD2; j_call: TRBJ2-3; clone_size: .; cdr3_length: 15; v_call: TRBV6-4; cdr3_nt: TGTGCCAGCAGTGCGGAGCGGGGTGCCGCAGATACGCAGTATTTT; cdr3_aa: CASSAERGAADTQYF
d_call: .; j_call: TRBJ2-7; clone_size: .; cdr3_length: 15; v_call: TRBV7-2; cdr3_nt: TGTGCCGGCAGCGGACGTGGTAGCGTTAAGGGCGAGCAGTACTTC; cdr3_aa: CAGSGRGSVKGEQYF
d_call: .; j_call: TRBJ1-2; clone_size: .; cdr3_length: 14; v_call: TRBV18; cdr3_nt: TGTGCCAGCTCACCCCTGAGGCGGAGCTATGGCTACACCTTC; cdr3_aa: CASSPLRRSYGYTF
d_call: .; j_call: TRBJ2-1; clone_size: few; cdr3_length: 11; v_call: TRBV20-1; cdr3_nt: TGCAGTGCTAGTTTCCGTAATGAGCAGTTCTTC; cdr3_aa: CSASFRNEQFF
d_call: .; j_call: TRBJ2-5; clone_size: .; cdr3_length: 17; v_call: TRBV12-3/TRBV12-4; cdr3_nt: TGTGCCAGCAGTTCCGAGAGGGCCTCCCTCAAAGGCAACGGGCAGTACTTC; cdr3_aa: CASSSERASLKGNGQYF
d_call: .; j_call: TRBJ1-1; clone_size: .; cdr3_length: 14; v_call: TRBV20-1; cdr3_nt: TGCAGTGCCCAATCTGGAGGGCAGAACACTGAAGCTTTCTTT; cdr3_aa: CSAQSGGQNTEAFF
d_call: TRBD1; j_call: TRBJ2-7; clone_size: .; cdr3_length: 14; v_call: TRBV5-1; cdr3_nt: TGCGCCGGCAGCTTGGGACAGGGGGCACACGAGCAGTACTTC; cdr3_aa: CAGSLGQGAHEQYF
d_call: .; j_call: TRBJ1-1; clone_size: few; cdr3_length: 13; v_call: TRBV7-2; cdr3_nt: TGTGCCAGCAGCTTAGTACAGGGCGATGAAGCTTTCTTT; cdr3_aa: CASSLVQGDEAFF
d_call: TRBD2; j_call: TRBJ2-1; clone_size: .; cdr3_length: 15; v_call: TRBV12-3/TRBV12-4; cdr3_nt: TGTGCCAGCAGTTTCGGGCTAGCGGGACGGGATGAGCAGTTCTTC; cdr3_aa: CASSFGLAGRDEQFF
d_call: .; j_call: TRBJ2-3; clone_size: many; cdr3_length: 15; v_call: TRBV20-1; cdr3_nt: TGCAGTGCTAGAGATCTTATCGGGGCCGCAGATACGCAGTATTTT; cdr3_aa: CSARDLIGAADTQYF
d_call: .; j_call: TRBJ2-1; clone_size: .; cdr3_length: 13; v_call: TRBV7-6; cdr3_nt: TGTGCCAGCAGCTCCAGCCCATACTCCGGGCAGTTCTTC; cdr3_aa: CASSSSPYSGQFF
d_call: TRBD2; j_call: TRBJ2-5; clone_size: .; cdr3_length: 15; v_call: TRBV7-2; cdr3_nt: TGTGCCAGCAGCTTAACCCAACTAGCGGAAGAGACCCAGTACTTC; cdr3_aa: CASSLTQLAEETQYF
d_call: .; j_call: TRBJ1-5; clone_size: few; cdr3_length: 12; v_call: TRBV5-6; cdr3_nt: TGTGCCAGCAGCCGGCTTGACTCGCCCCAGCATTTT; cdr3_aa: CASSRLDSPQHF
d_call: .; j_call: TRBJ2-7; clone_size: .; cdr3_length: 11; v_call: TRBV25-1; cdr3_nt: TGTGCCAGCAGTGATGGGCCCGAGCAGTACTTC; cdr3_aa: CASSDGPEQYF
d_call: TRBD2; j_call: TRBJ2-5; clone_size: few; cdr3_length: 14; v_call: TRBV20-1; cdr3_nt: TGCAGTGCCTCTAACCCTAGCGGTCAAGAGACCCAGTACTTC; cdr3_aa: CSASNPSGQETQYF
d_call: .; j_call: TRBJ2-5; clone_size: .; cdr3_length: 15; v_call: TRBV6-2/TRBV6-3; cdr3_nt: TGTGCCAGCAGTTACCAGGGACTCCCCGGGGAGACCCAGTACTTC; cdr3_aa: CASSYQGLPGETQYF
d_call: TRBD1; j_call: TRBJ2-7; clone_size: many; cdr3_length: 13; v_call: TRBV5-1; cdr3_nt: TGCGCCAGCAGCCCGACAGGGGCCAACGAGCAGTACTTC; cdr3_aa: CASSPTGANEQYF
d_call: .; j_call: TRBJ2-7; clone_size: .; cdr3_length: 14; v_call: TRBV12-3/TRBV12-4; cdr3_nt: TGTGCCAGCAGTTTTTCGGACAGTTTCTACGAGCAGTACTTC; cdr3_aa: CASSFSDSFYEQYF
d_call: .; j_call: TRBJ2-1; clone_size: .; cdr3_length: 15; v_call: TRBV10-3; cdr3_nt: TGTGCCATCAGTCCGTTGGGACAAAAATACAATAAGCAGTTCTTC; cdr3_aa: CAISPLGQKYNKQFF
d_call: .; j_call: TRBJ2-1; clone_size: .; cdr3_length: 13; v_call: TRBV20-1; cdr3_nt: TGCAGTCTCCGGAGGCCCGGGGGGCCTGAGCAGTTCTTC; cdr3_aa: CSLRRPGGPEQFF
d_call: TRBD1; j_call: TRBJ1-6; clone_size: few; cdr3_length: 14; v_call: TRBV12-3/TRBV12-4; cdr3_nt: TGTGCCAGCAGTTCACGGACAGGGCTTTCACCCCTCCACTTT; cdr3_aa: CASSSRTGLSPLHF
d_call: TRBD2; j_call: TRBJ2-1; clone_size: .; cdr3_length: 20; v_call: TRBV7-9; cdr3_nt: TGTGCCAGCAGCTTTCCTCCCGGGACTAGCGGGGGCTTAGATTACAATGAGCAGTTCTTC; cdr3_aa: CASSFPPGTSGGLDYNEQFF
d_call: .; j_call: TRBJ1-5; clone_size: .; cdr3_length: 14; v_call: TRBV12-3/TRBV12-4; cdr3_nt: TGTGCCAGCACCCTTGGGGGGGCCTGGGGGCCCCAGCATTTT; cdr3_aa: CASTLGGAWGPQHF
d_call: .; j_call: TRBJ2-5; clone_size: .; cdr3_length: 15; v_call: TRBV7-9; cdr3_nt: TGTGCCAGCAGCTTATTCGGCAGGGAAGGGCAGACCCAGTACTTC; cdr3_aa: CASSLFGREGQTQYF
d_call: .; j_call: TRBJ2-1; clone_size: .; cdr3_length: 11; v_call: TRBV2; cdr3_nt: TGTGCCAGCAGTGTCGGACAGGAGCAGTTCTTC; cdr3_aa: CASSVGQEQFF
d_call: .; j_call: TRBJ1-4; clone_size: few; cdr3_length: 15; v_call: TRBV4-1; cdr3_nt: TGCGCCAGCAGCCAAGTCCAGGACCATAATGAAAAACTGTTTTTT; cdr3_aa: CASSQVQDHNEKLFF
d_call: TRBD1; j_call: TRBJ1-2; clone_size: once; cdr3_length: 14; v_call: TRBV2; cdr3_nt: TGTGCCAGCAGAGGGGCAGGGGGTCAAAATTGGCACACCTTC; cdr3_aa: CASRGAGGQNWHTF
d_call: .; j_call: TRBJ2-3; clone_size: .; cdr3_length: 13; v_call: TRBV7-2; cdr3_nt: TGTGCCAGCAGTGCCTTGAGCACAGATGCGCAGTATTTT; cdr3_aa: CASSALSTDAQYF